This T cell receptor beta chain was sequenced during a study of blood T cell repertoires in COVID-19 (dated by TCRdb to 2018 to 2021). Broadly, across the study: Collaborator samples came from the United States, Italy and Spain and covered acute and convalescent phases of COVID-19. The prospective study material was composed of cDNA or gDNA derived from T cells, B-cell-depleted T cells, or PBMCs. The dataset comprised deeply sampled blood TCRbeta repertoires from subjects exposed to, actively infected with, or recovered from COVID-19. A freely available public database, intended as a resource for researchers studying the immune response to SARS-CoV-2, is where the repertoires were released. The samples were drawn from two sources: the first 160 participants of the ongoing ImmuneRACE study, and approximately 1,300 subjects contributed by 6 global collaborators. Sample metadata almost always included a de-identified subject ID, COVID-19 status, age in years and sex. HLA class I and class II types, where available, came from metadata supplied by the sample provider rather than from assay-based typing. Overall results and qualifications from the work: The amount of clinical and demographic metadata varied by source and participant and was provided uncurated.

The CDR3 holds 15 amino acids from the cysteine to the phenylalanine. Just CDR3 DNA is preserved here, 45 bases in frame from base 1. The V end gives up 2 bases and the J end 4 bases, leaving 4 bases in the junction not matched to a gene. Taken from the germline V gene, the CDR1 and CDR2 loops are SGHVS and FNYEAQ. TCRbeta CDR3 regions were amplified from genomic DNA using the immunoSEQ Assay, a bias-controlled multiplex PCR. The authors' pipeline ran thus. Nucleated cell counts per sample were estimated from amplification of reference gene primers within the assay. Sequence reads were collapsed and filtered to measure the absolute abundance of every unique TCRbeta CDR3 rearrangement. Productive Simpson clonality was computed per sample as the square root of Simpson's diversity index over productive rearrangements. TCRdb carries this immuneACCESS record with in-frame sequences only. Its versions omit some clonotypes, under half of them owing to an unresolved V gene in the studies checked, with the rest unexplained. V and J calls and clone size are given by that table; D and trimming were obtained from the DNA. The sample table shows about 160,000 clones, and about 81% are seen once. The top ten hold 11% of the sample.

The collaborating institutions used their own protocols to collect whole blood in K2EDTA tubes. For TCRbeta analysis, collaborator samples were shipped as frozen whole blood, as isolated PBMCs, or as DNA extracted from either sample type. Comments on this clone: Its antigen remains undetermined. Base qualities are missing; no much larger clone stands one base away.

This clonotype was obtained from a man aged 60-69 years with active or convalescent COVID-19. The V and J genes are TRBV7-6 and TRBJ2-1, and 8 bases in between align with TRBD1. The sequenced material came from peripheral blood. The DNA is as follows: TGTGCCAGCAGCTTACAGGGGGCGGGATACAATGAGCAGTTCTTC. Its translation is CASSLQGAGYNEQFF.